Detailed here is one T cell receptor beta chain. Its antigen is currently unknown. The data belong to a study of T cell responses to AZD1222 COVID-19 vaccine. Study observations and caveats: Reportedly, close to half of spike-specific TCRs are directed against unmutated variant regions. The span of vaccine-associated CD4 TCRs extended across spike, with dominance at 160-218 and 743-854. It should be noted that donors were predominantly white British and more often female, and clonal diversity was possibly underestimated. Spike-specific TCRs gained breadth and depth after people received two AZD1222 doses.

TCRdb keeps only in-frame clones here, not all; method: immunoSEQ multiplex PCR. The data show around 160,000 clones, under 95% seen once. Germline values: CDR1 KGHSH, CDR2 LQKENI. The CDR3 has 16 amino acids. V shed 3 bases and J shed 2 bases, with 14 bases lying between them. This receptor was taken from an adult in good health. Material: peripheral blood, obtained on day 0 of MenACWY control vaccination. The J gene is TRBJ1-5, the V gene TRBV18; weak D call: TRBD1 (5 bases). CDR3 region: CASSPTGQGGNQPQHF. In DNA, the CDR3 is TGTGCCAGCTCACCCACGGGGCAGGGTGGCAATCAGCCCCAGCATTTT.